A single sample gave rise to the 31 T cell receptor beta chains below, sequenced in a study of post-analysis software for immune sequencing data. Each TCR beta cDNA library carried unique molecular identifiers. TCRdb passed the PCR reads through MiXCR, listing each CDR3 protein once. The sample includes about 430,000 distinct CDR3 sequences, 30% to 40% of them seen just once. Their antigens remain unidentified. Whole-study findings and limits: Comparison of patients with controls showed roughly five TRBV segments more frequent in patients, TRBV5-6, TRBV5-1 and TRBV20-1 among them.

The sequencing sample was made of blood. The receptors come from a girl aged 2-9 years with multiple sclerosis.

The chain links TRBV18 to TRBJ2-5; D perhaps matches TRBD2 (6 bases). The V gene's germline CDR1 is KGHSH and CDR2 LQKENI. V was pared by 5 bases and J by 0 bases, with 7 bases between. This CDR3 is 13 amino acids long. In DNA form, the CDR3 reads TGTGCCAGCTCAGGGACTGACCAAGAGACCCAGTACTTC. It yields the protein CASSGTDQETQYF. The complete variable domain, with remaining parts taken from reference TRBV18 and TRBJ2-5, reads NAGVMQNPRHLVRRRGQEARLRCSPMKGHSHVYWYRQLPEEGLKFMVYLQKENIIDESGMPKERFSAEFPKEGPSILRIQQVVRGDSAAYFCASSGTDQETQYFGPGTRLLVL.

The V call is TRBV7-9, the J call TRBJ2-3; D remains ambiguous. The CDR3 consists of 17 residues. The V end was cut by 4 bases, the J end by 0 bases, with 17 bases between. Germline-derived CDR1 and CDR2 are SEHNR and FQNEAQ (reference sequence). CDR3 bases: TGTGCCAGCAGCTCATCCGTAGGCCCTCCTAGCACAGATACGCAGTATTTT. Translated, it gives CASSSSVGPPSTDTQYF.

The V call is TRBV6-2 or TRBV6-3, the J call TRBJ2-4, with D perhaps TRBD1 (6 bases). Germline V gene data show CDR1 as MNHEY and CDR2 as SVGEGT. The V and J ends lost 2 bases and 1 base respectively, with 6 bases between them. The CDR3 has 14 amino acids. The CDR3 sequence is CASSYGQAKNIQYF. The CDR3 nucleotides read TGTGCCAGCAGTTACGGACAGGCCAAAAACATTCAGTACTTC.

This clonotype was seen more than once but under ten times. V usage is TRBV10-3 and J usage is TRBJ2-7, with 8 bases aligning to TRBD1. The CDR3 is 13 amino acids. V was pared by 4 bases and J by 5 bases, with 4 bases of the junction left unmatched. The germline V gene encodes CDR1 ENHRY and CDR2 SYGVKD. The CDR3 loop reads CAISGRQGNEQYF. The CDR3 coding sequence is TGTGCCATCAGTGGTAGACAGGGGAACGAGCAGTACTTC.

The rearrangement joins TRBV5-4 to TRBJ2-5, with 9 positions matching TRBD2. The CDR3 covers 15 residues. V shed 2 bases, J shed 1 base, and the junction held 3 bases outside the gene matches. Looked up from germline, CDR1 is SGHNT and CDR2 is YYREEE (reference sequence). CDR3 protein: CASSLVAGVQETQYF. CDR3 DNA: TGTGCCAGCAGCTTAGTAGCGGGGGTCCAAGAGACCCAGTACTTC.

For the CDR3, the DNA is TGCGCCAGCAGCTTGGATGGGGCCATCACTGAAGCTTTCTTT. Protein sequence: CASSLDGAITEAFF. This chain uses TRBV5-1 with TRBJ1-1; TRBD1 might be the D (5 bases). Germline lookup yields CDR1 SGHRS and CDR2 YFSETQ. V lost 0 bases, J lost 4 bases, and 10 bases lay in between. The CDR3 spans 14 residues.

The chain links TRBV12-3 or TRBV12-4 to TRBJ1-2; D unclear. V lost 6 bases and J lost 3, with 17 bases in between. CDR3 size: 15 residues. CDR3 amino acids: CASSPWEGSHYGYTF. DNA for the CDR3: TGTGCCAGCAGCCCGTGGGAGGGCAGTCACTATGGCTACACCTTC.

This chain connects TRBV11-2 to TRBJ2-5; D remains unclear. Per the germline V gene, CDR1 is SGHAT and CDR2 is FQNNGV. V lost 4 bases and J lost 1, with 10 bases in between. This CDR3 region has 14 residues. CDR3 in amino acids: CASSSLRGQETQYF. As DNA, the CDR3 is TGTGCCAGCAGCTCACTCCGTGGCCAAGAGACCCAGTACTTC. The full variable domain, with the rest looked up from reference TRBV11-2 and TRBJ2-5, is EAGVAQSPRYKIIEKRQSVAFWCNPISGHATLYWYQQILGQGPKLLIQFQNNGVVDDSQLPKDRFSAERLKGVDSTLKIQPAKLEDSAVYLCASSSLRGQETQYFGPGTRLLVL.

This clonotype has a handful of counts. This rearrangement joins TRBV7-2 to TRBJ2-1; 8 bases fit TRBD2. With V trimmed by 3 bases and J by 3 bases, 4 bases remained unmatched. From germline, CDR1 is SGHTA and CDR2 FQGNSA. The length of the CDR3 is 15 residues. CDR3 nucleotide sequence: TGTGCCAGCAGCTTTACGGGGGGGGACTACAATGAGCAGTTCTTC. Translating it yields CASSFTGGDYNEQFF.

The rearrangement uses TRBV7-8 and TRBJ2-7; 10 bases agree with TRBD1. The CDR3 length is 15 residues. The germline CDR1 and CDR2 sequences are SGHVS and FQNEAQ. Trimming cost V 4 bases and J 2 bases; bases outside gene matches: 5. CDR3 bases: TGTGCCAGCAGCTCGGGACAGGGGTCTCCCTACGAGCAGTACTTC. Translating it yields CASSSGQGSPYEQYF. Combining the CDR3 with reference TRBV7-8 and TRBJ2-7 gives the whole variable domain GAGVSQSPRYKVAKRGQDVALRCDPISGHVSLFWYQQALGQGPEFLTYFQNEAQLDKSGLPSDRFFAERPEGSVSTLKIQRTQQEDSAVYLCASSSGQGSPYEQYFGPGTRLTVT.

V gene TRBV5-1 combines with J gene TRBJ2-3; 8 bases are a match to TRBD2. V lost 3 bases to trimming and J lost 3 bases; unmatched junction nucleotides: 6. There are 15 residues in the CDR3. Germline CDR1 SGHRS, CDR2 YFSETQ. CDR3 nucleotide sequence: TGCGCCAGCAGCTCGTCCGGGACTAGAACAGATACGCAGTATTTT. This encodes CASSSSGTRTDTQYF.

In the case of this clonotype: The CDR3 does not close with the conserved phenylalanine or tryptophan, likely indicating a read error. This rearrangement joins TRBV4-3 to TRBJ2-7; 7 bases are a match to TRBD1. The CDR3 totals 17 residues. Per germline, CDR1 LGHNA and CDR2 YSLEER. The V segment lost 1 base and the J segment 4 bases; nucleotides outside the gene matches: 13. In DNA, the CDR3 is TGCGCCAGCAGCCAAGGACCCGCAACAGGGGTAACTTACGAGCAGTACTGT. The encoded protein is CASSQGPATGVTYEQYC.

The chain joins TRBV7-2 to TRBJ1-2; D uncertain. Trimming took 5 bases from V and 5 from J, leaving 15 bases between them. The CDR3 is 14 amino acids. The germline V gene encodes CDR1 SGHTA and CDR2 FQGNSA. In DNA form, the CDR3 reads TGTGCCAGCAGCCCGAACGGGGTAGAGTATGGCTACACCTTC. Translated: CASSPNGVEYGYTF.

The V and J genes are TRBV20-1 and TRBJ2-1; D may be TRBD1 or TRBD2 (5 bases each). There are 14 residues in the CDR3. Trimming removed 8 bases at V and 5 bases at J, with 19 bases between. The germline V gene encodes CDR1 DFQATT and CDR2 SNEGSKA (reference sequence). CDR3 nucleotides: TGCAGTCTTGCGGGTTCAGGGTATCACAATGAGCAGTTCTTC. Its protein product is CSLAGSGYHNEQFF.

V gene TRBV12-3 or TRBV12-4 combines with J gene TRBJ2-4; TRBD1 might be the D (6 bases). TRBJ2-5 matches the DNA end more closely, so the J call is doubtful. The CDR3 has 16 residues. Written as DNA, the CDR3 is TGTGCCAGCAGTAACGGACAGATCCGGTCACAAGAGACCCAGTACTTC. Translation gives CASSNGQIRSQETQYF.

This rearrangement joins TRBV20-1 to TRBJ1-5; 11 nucleotides match TRBD1. From germline, CDR1 is DFQATT and CDR2 SNEGSKA (reference sequence). The CDR3 is 15 residues long. The trim removed 6 bases at V and 0 bases at J, leaving 4 bases unmatched. This CDR3 reads CSAGTGGYSNQPQHF. DNA for the CDR3: TGCAGTGCCGGGACAGGGGGTTATAGCAATCAGCCCCAGCATTTT.

V is TRBV4-3 and J is TRBJ2-7; TRBD2 matches at 10 bases. The length of the CDR3 is 13 residues. Unmatched junction bases numbered 2, after V lost 4 bases and J lost 5 bases. CDR1 is LGHNA, CDR2 YSLEER, per germline. CDR3 DNA sequence: TGCGCCAGCAGCCCCGGACTAGCGGACGAGCAGTACTTC. Amino acid sequence: CASSPGLADEQYF.

The chain joins TRBV4-3 to TRBJ2-7, with no clear D. The V gene lost 1 base and the J gene lost 4 bases, with 17 bases spanning the gap. CDR3 length: 16 amino acids. CDR1 is LGHNA, CDR2 YSLEER, per germline. This CDR3 reads CASSQGFETGAYEQYF. In DNA form, the CDR3 reads TGCGCCAGCAGCCAAGGGTTCGAGACTGGCGCTTACGAGCAGTACTTC.

A single count supports this clonotype. A much larger clone differs by one base, so this may be a read error. The rearrangement links TRBV7-9 to TRBJ2-1, with D unresolved. The CDR3 has 12 residues. V lost 1 base and J lost 10, with 8 bases in between. Germline V gene lookup returns CDR1 SEHNR and CDR2 FQNEAQ (reference sequence). CDR3 in DNA: TGTGCCAGCAGCTTAGAACGCTCAGAGCAGTTCTTC. It is translated as CASSLERSEQFF.

The J gene is TRBJ1-1, the V gene TRBV5-5; TRBD1 might be the D (5 bases). Germline CDR1 reads SGHKS; CDR2 reads YYEKEE (reference sequence). This CDR3 has 18 amino acids. V lost 4 bases and J 5 bases, leaving 27 bases between the germline ends. The CDR3 sequence: CASSLYLEDTAWLTEAFF. The DNA for the CDR3 is TGTGCCAGCAGCCTATATCTCGAGGACACGGCTTGGCTGACTGAAGCTTTCTTT.

This clonotype was counted a few times. J is TRBJ2-1 and V is TRBV10-2; no firm D call. CDR3 length: 15 residues. V was clipped by 8 bases and J by 0 bases, with 14 bases between them. CDR1 is WSHSY and CDR2 is SAAADI in the germline V gene. In DNA form, the CDR3 reads TGCGCCAGCCACAGCGAGGTCAACTCCTACAATGAGCAGTTCTTC. It translates to CASHSEVNSYNEQFF.

The chain couples TRBV7-8 to TRBJ2-7; the match to TRBD1 covers 7 bases. Germline V CDR1 and CDR2: SGHVS, FQNEAQ. There are 15 residues in the CDR3. V was clipped by 2 bases and J by 8 bases; unmatched bases: 12. The chain's CDR3 is CASSLFSRTGLKQYF. CDR3 coding DNA: TGTGCCAGCAGCTTATTTAGTCGGACAGGATTAAAGCAGTACTTC.

The chain recombines TRBV20-1 with TRBJ2-3; maybe TRBD1 (5 bases). The CDR3 covers 18 residues. Germline V gene lookup returns CDR1 DFQATT and CDR2 SNEGSKA (reference sequence). With 6 bases removed from V and 2 bases from J, the gap between germline ends came to 27 bases. The CDR3 here is CSASIFEGRAPLTDTQYF. The CDR3 region has the DNA TGCAGTGCCAGCATTTTCGAAGGCAGGGCTCCACTCACAGATACGCAGTATTTT.

The chain recombines TRBV3-1 with TRBJ2-3, with 11 bases matching TRBD2. The V and J ends lost 1 base and 6 bases, in that order; junction bases with no gene match: 9. The CDR3 is made up of 17 amino acids. Germline CDR1 is LGHDT and CDR2 is YNNKEL (reference sequence). In nucleotides, the CDR3 is TGTGCCAGCAGCCAAGTCCGTAGCGGGGGGGCCGGTGATACGCAGTATTTT. The encoded protein is CASSQVRSGGAGDTQYF.

This clonotype was counted between two and nine times. V is TRBV7-2 and J is TRBJ2-5, with 9 bases that match TRBD2. The end of the DNA is better explained by TRBJ2-7, so the J call may be wrong. Per the germline V gene, CDR1 is SGHTA and CDR2 is FQGNSA. The CDR3 spans 14 residues. CDR3 loop: CASSLSGLAVEQYF. The CDR3 DNA sequence: TGTGCCAGCAGCTTATCGGGACTAGCTGTCGAGCAGTACTTC.

The CDR3 DNA follows: TGTGCCAGTAGTATGGGGCAGGGGGCGCGCACTGAAGCTTTCTTT. Translating it yields CASSMGQGARTEAFF. This chain connects TRBV19 to TRBJ1-1; 8 nucleotides match TRBD1. V lost 3 bases and J lost 4; bases outside the gene matches: 7. CDR1 is LNHDA, CDR2 SQIVND, per germline (reference sequence). The CDR3 has 15 amino acids.

This clonotype was picked up a small number of times. The chain recombines TRBV9 with TRBJ1-5; TRBD1 is a possible D gene (6 bases). The CDR3 is 15 residues long. V lost 2 bases and J lost 3, with 12 bases in between. Germline CDR1 and CDR2: SGDLS and YYNGEE. CDR3 sequence: CASSVGQNHNQPQHF. CDR3 bases: TGTGCCAGCAGCGTCGGACAGAACCACAATCAGCCCCAGCATTTT.

V usage is TRBV12-3 or TRBV12-4 and J usage is TRBJ1-6; 9 bases are shared with TRBD1. The CDR3 has 16 residues. J lost 10 bases, V lost 6 bases, and 13 bases had no gene match. The chain's CDR3 is CASSPTGTGPLSPLHF. Written as DNA, the CDR3 is TGTGCCAGCAGCCCAACCGGGACAGGGCCCCTGTCACCCCTCCACTTT.

The chain employs TRBV20-1 and TRBJ2-3; D may be TRBD2 (5 bases). The germline V and J ends were trimmed by 3 bases and 5 bases, with 12 bases remaining between them. The germline CDR1 and CDR2 sequences are DFQATT and SNEGSKA (reference sequence). CDR3 size: 13 residues. The CDR3 protein is CSASLASGDTQYF. Written as DNA, the CDR3 is TGCAGTGCTAGTCTAGCCTCTGGAGATACGCAGTATTTT.

The chain employs TRBV5-1 and TRBJ2-7; 7 bases line up with TRBD1. Germline CDR1 and CDR2: SGHRS and YFSETQ. The CDR3 totals 14 residues. The V segment lost 4 bases and the J segment 3 bases; nucleotides outside the gene matches: 7. DNA for the CDR3: TGCGCCAGCAGCCTGGGACAGATACTCTACGAGCAGTACTTC. Its protein product is CASSLGQILYEQYF.

This chain connects TRBV4-3 to TRBJ1-1; D is possibly TRBD1 (5 bases). The V gene lost 0 bases and the J gene lost 3 bases, with 11 bases spanning the gap. Germline V gene data show CDR1 as LGHNA and CDR2 as YSLEER. The CDR3 length is 15 residues. The chain's CDR3 is CASSQDLRGDTEAFF. Written as DNA, the CDR3 is TGCGCCAGCAGCCAAGATTTAAGGGGCGACACTGAAGCTTTCTTT.